This TCR beta chain was recovered during a study of siplizumab effects on memory and regulatory T cells. Study outcomes and limitations: Naive T cells looked more diverse than memory cells and looked like major alloresponse contributors. Tregs proliferating in siplizumab cultures lacked confirmation of their suppressive function. Solely a minor proportion of alloreactive clones could be assigned to unstimulated subsets.

The CDR3 runs to 16 residues. V was shortened by 3 bases and J by 9 bases, with 23 bases between the two germline ends. The germline V gene encodes CDR1 LNHDA and CDR2 SQIVND (reference sequence). Notes on this clone: Its cognate antigen is unknown.

Assay used: immunoSEQ multiplex PCR; TCRdb lists only in-frame clones, some missing. The data hold about 80,000 clones, with about 95% observed a single time. V gene TRBV19 combines with J gene TRBJ2-5, with D possibly being TRBD2 (6 bases). The TCR was taken from a human donor in good health. Sequencing was performed on CD8+ T cells sorted from blood. This chain's CDR3 is CASSIKVAETQGAQYF. CDR3 DNA sequence: TGTGCCAGTAGTATCAAGGTAGCGGAAACCCAAGGGGCCCAGTACTTC.